The 21 T cell receptor beta chains listed next were all sequenced from one sample in a study of CD8+ T cells in alopecia areata. Treatment: oral pan-JAK inhibitor, 5-10 mg twice daily. Reverse transcribed after extraction, RNA yielded cDNA as the sequencing template. The data were produced by immunoSEQ multiplex PCR, yet TCRdb's version contains in-frame clones alone and is incomplete. Seen here are about 300,000 clones, 58% observed once, and the top ten hold 1.8%. The starting material was CD4+ T cells sorted from blood, obtained at week 24, from a patient treated with tofacitinib. These receptor sequences come from a human donor with alopecia areata.

The rearrangement uses TRBV4-3 and TRBJ2-3; D gene unclear. The CDR3 is 14 amino acids. The germline V gene has CDR1 LGHNA and CDR2 YSLEER. V lost 3 bases and J lost 1, with 8 bases in between. The CDR3 DNA reads as TGCGCCAGCAGCCAGCTTTTGCGCACAGATACGCAGTATTTT. This codes for CASSQLLRTDTQYF.

J is TRBJ1-6 and V is TRBV30; no clear D. Trimming shortened V by 3 bases and J by 17 bases, and 14 bases separated the two germline ends. CDR3 size: 11 residues. Germline-derived CDR1 and CDR2 are GTSNPN and SVGIG (reference sequence). CDR3 in amino acids: CAWSPRDQIHF. CDR3 in DNA: TGTGCCTGGAGCCCCCGGGATCAGATCCACTTT.

The count of this clone is one. The chain combines TRBV9 with TRBJ1-3, with D hard to call. This CDR3 has 14 amino acids. V was cut by 0 bases and J by 0 bases, with 4 bases left in between. The V gene's germline CDR1 is SGDLS and CDR2 YYNGEE. This CDR3 reads CASSVVPSGNTIYF. The CDR3 DNA sequence: TGTGCCAGCAGCGTAGTGCCCTCTGGAAACACCATATATTTT.

This clone occurred a few times. The gene calls are TRBV10-2 and TRBJ2-1, with TRBD2 identical over 9 bases. The J segment lost 4 bases and the V segment lost 6 bases, leaving 7 bases of the junction unmatched. Germline V gene lookup returns CDR1 WSHSY and CDR2 SAAADI. CDR3 length: 15 amino acids. This CDR3 reads CASREPGLAYNEQFF. The CDR3 coding sequence is TGCGCCAGCAGGGAACCGGGACTAGCTTACAATGAGCAGTTCTTC.

This clone was observed once. The rearrangement joins TRBV6-5 to TRBJ2-3, with no clear D. This CDR3 is built from 15 residues. Germline lookup yields CDR1 MNHEY and CDR2 SVGAGI. V lost 1 base to trimming and J lost 0 bases, with 8 bases between them. The CDR3 here is CASSYLSTSTDTQYF. The CDR3 bases are TGTGCCAGCAGTTACTTATCGACTAGCACAGATACGCAGTATTTT.

V is TRBV15 and J is TRBJ2-5; D unresolved. This CDR3 has 15 residues. The germline V and J ends were trimmed by 3 bases and 2 bases, with 13 bases remaining between them. CDR1 is LNHNV, CDR2 YYDKDF, per germline (reference sequence). The CDR3 nucleotides read TGTGCCACCAGCAGTAACCTGGGAACACAAGAGACCCAGTACTTC. It yields the protein CATSSNLGTQETQYF.

This chain connects TRBV7-9 to TRBJ1-1; D gene uncertain. This CDR3 is 15 amino acids long. The V and J ends lost 2 bases and 5 bases respectively, with 15 bases between them. Germline V gene sequence: CDR1 SEHNR, CDR2 FQNEAQ (reference sequence). CDR3 DNA sequence: TGTGCCAGCAGCTTAACCGCCCGCGACGAAACTGAAGCTTTCTTT. Amino acid sequence: CASSLTARDETEAFF.

This clone was seen a handful of times. The same CDR3 also results from other DNA sequences found in this sample. The chain joins TRBV30 to TRBJ2-7, with D tentatively TRBD2 (5 bases). The germline V gene encodes CDR1 GTSNPN and CDR2 SVGIG (reference sequence). Deletions cut 4 bases from V and 3 bases from J, with 10 bases between. CDR3 length equals 12 residues. CDR3 sequence: CAWTRGRYEQYF. CDR3 sequence (DNA): TGTGCCTGGACCAGAGGGCGCTACGAGCAGTACTTC.

The chain recombines TRBV11-2 with TRBJ2-7; no clear D gene. V was trimmed by 5 bases and J by 2 bases, leaving 16 bases between them. The germline CDR1 and CDR2 sequences are SGHAT and FQNNGV. This CDR3 spans 15 amino acids. In DNA, the CDR3 is TGTGCCAGCAGCCCGATTAGCCTAGGCACCTACGAGCAGTACTTC. Encoded protein: CASSPISLGTYEQYF.

This clone showed up just a few times. J is TRBJ2-2 and V is TRBV29-1, with TRBD1 as a possible D gene (6 bases). This CDR3 is 14 amino acids long. Trimming took 4 bases from V and 4 from J, leaving 13 bases between them. The germline V gene encodes CDR1 SQVTM and CDR2 ANQGSEA. CDR3 bases: TGCAGCGTTGGCACAGGGAATCCCACCGGGGAGCTGTTTTTT. Protein sequence: CSVGTGNPTGELFF.

This chain connects TRBV18 to TRBJ2-7; 10 nucleotides match TRBD1. V lost 6 bases, J lost 5 bases, and 13 bases stayed unmatched. Germline CDR1 KGHSH, CDR2 LQKENI. This CDR3 spans 16 amino acids. This CDR3 reads CASSLNQGQGFHEQYF. Here the CDR3 DNA reads TGTGCCAGCTCGCTCAATCAGGGACAGGGGTTCCACGAGCAGTACTTC.

The rearrangement links TRBV5-1 to TRBJ2-1, with 10 bases identical to TRBD2. The germline gives CDR1 SGHRS, CDR2 YFSETQ. The CDR3 is 17 residues long. With V trimmed by 4 bases and J by 10 bases, 17 bases remained unmatched. The CDR3 is CASSARTSGLAGGEQFF. The CDR3 region has the DNA TGCGCCAGCAGCGCCCGGACTAGCGGCCTCGCGGGAGGAGAGCAGTTCTTC.

Regarding this clone: The sample holds other DNA sequences that translate to the same CDR3. This chain links TRBV27 with TRBJ2-3; no firm D call. The CDR3 loop spans 14 amino acids. V was trimmed by 2 bases and J by 0 bases, leaving 6 bases between them. Looked up from germline, CDR1 is MNHEY and CDR2 is SMNVEV (reference sequence). Here the CDR3 reads CASSLEQSTDTQYF. The CDR3 DNA reads TGTGCCAGCAGTTTAGAACAAAGCACAGATACGCAGTATTTT.

The CDR3 protein is CASTRQGGSGANVLTF. For the CDR3, the DNA is TGCGCCAGCACCCGACAGGGAGGGTCTGGGGCCAACGTCCTGACTTTC. The rearrangement links TRBV4-1 to TRBJ2-6, with D possibly called TRBD1 or TRBD2 (7 bases each). This CDR3 is built from 16 residues. From germline, CDR1 is MGHRA and CDR2 YSYEKL. Trimming removed 7 bases at V and 1 base at J, with 14 bases between.

In this sample, this clone turned up a few times. This chain links TRBV2 with TRBJ2-7; D is ambiguous. Germline values: CDR1 SNHLY, CDR2 FYNNEI. V was trimmed by 5 bases and J by 7 bases, leaving 12 bases between them. The CDR3 spans 12 residues. The CDR3 loop is CASSRGNPEQYF. The CDR3 DNA sequence: TGTGCCAGCAGTCGCGGCAACCCGGAGCAGTACTTC.

V gene TRBV7-9 combines with J gene TRBJ1-5; possible D gene TRBD1, 6 bases. The V gene's germline CDR1 is SEHNR and CDR2 FQNEAQ (reference sequence). Trimming took off 3 bases at V and 7 bases at J, with 19 bases between the two ends. The CDR3 extends over 16 amino acids. CDR3 sequence reads: CASSLGPTGPKQPQHF. The CDR3 region has the DNA TGTGCCAGCAGCTTGGGCCCTACAGGGCCGAAACAGCCCCAGCATTTT. Looking up the rest from reference TRBV7-9 and TRBJ1-5 gives the full variable domain: DTGVSQNPRHKITKRGQNVTFRCDPISEHNRLYWYRQTLGQGPEFLTYFQNEAQLEKSRLLSDRFSAERPKGSFSTLEIQRTEQGDSAMYLCASSLGPTGPKQPQHFGDGTRLSIL.

The V gene is TRBV9, the J gene TRBJ2-1; possible D gene TRBD2, 6 bases. This CDR3 has 15 residues. V was cut by 3 bases and J by 2 bases, with 12 bases left in between. Germline V gene data show CDR1 as SGDLS and CDR2 as YYNGEE. The CDR3 DNA sequence: TGTGCCAGCAGCGGGTCGGGACTCACCTACAATGAGCAGTTCTTC. Amino acid sequence: CASSGSGLTYNEQFF.

This chain connects TRBV5-1 to TRBJ1-2, with D unresolved. Trimming pared 2 bases from V and 8 bases from J, leaving 16 bases between. The CDR3 has 14 amino acids. Germline-derived CDR1 and CDR2 are SGHRS and YFSETQ. For the CDR3, the DNA is TGCGCCAGCAGCTTCGTCCCGAAAGCGGAAGGCTACACCTTC. Protein product: CASSFVPKAEGYTF.

This chain connects TRBV7-9 to TRBJ2-3; D gene ambiguous. This CDR3 is built from 15 residues. Trimming took 6 bases from V and 0 from J, leaving 13 bases between them. From germline, CDR1 is SEHNR and CDR2 FQNEAQ (reference sequence). CDR3 region: CASRPNGVSTDTQYF. The CDR3, as DNA: TGTGCCAGCAGACCCAATGGGGTGAGCACAGATACGCAGTATTTT.

This clone was picked up a small number of times. The V gene is TRBV7-9, the J gene TRBJ1-3; unclear D gene. The V gene lost 1 base and the J gene lost 0 bases, with 10 bases spanning the gap. This CDR3 is built from 16 residues. Germline V lookup: CDR1 SEHNR, CDR2 FQNEAQ (reference sequence). The CDR3 DNA sequence: TGTGCCAGCAGCTTAGTTGGCAGAGCCTCTGGAAACACCATATATTTT. This sequence encodes CASSLVGRASGNTIYF.

V is TRBV30 and J is TRBJ2-1; 7 bases are shared with TRBD2. The CDR3 totals 15 residues. V lost 0 bases and J lost 7; bases outside the gene matches: 9. CDR1 and CDR2 (germline): GTSNPN, SVGIG (reference sequence). The CDR3 DNA follows: TGTGCCTGGAGTGTAGGTCCCCTGCGGGGGAATGAGCAGTTCTTC. Translating gives CAWSVGPLRGNEQFF.